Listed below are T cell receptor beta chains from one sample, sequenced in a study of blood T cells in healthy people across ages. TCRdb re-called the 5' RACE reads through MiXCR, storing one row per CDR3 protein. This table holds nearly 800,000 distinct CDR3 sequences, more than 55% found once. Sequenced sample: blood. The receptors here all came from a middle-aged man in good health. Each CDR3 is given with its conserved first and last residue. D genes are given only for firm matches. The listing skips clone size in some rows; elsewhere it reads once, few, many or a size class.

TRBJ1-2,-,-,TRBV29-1,CSVEIRMAVEIYGYTF,TGCAGCGTTGAAATTAGGATGGCGGTTGAAATCTATGGCTACACCTTC
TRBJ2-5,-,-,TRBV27,CASSFTSYETQYF,TGTGCCAGCAGTTTCACTTCCTACGAGACCCAGTACTTC
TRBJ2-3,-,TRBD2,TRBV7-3,CASSNRGTSGTHDTQYF,TGTGCCAGCAGCAATAGGGGGACTAGCGGGACCCACGATACGCAGTATTTT
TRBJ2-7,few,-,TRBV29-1,CSVGFDYEQYF,TGCAGCGTTGGGTTCGATTACGAGCAGTACTTC
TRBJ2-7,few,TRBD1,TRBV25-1,CASSEPGTASYEQYF,TGTGCCAGCAGTGAACCCGGGACAGCTTCCTACGAGCAGTACTTC
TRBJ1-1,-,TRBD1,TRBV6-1,CASSAQGGRGEAFF,TGTGCCAGCAGTGCCCAGGGGGGGCGGGGAGAAGCTTTCTTT
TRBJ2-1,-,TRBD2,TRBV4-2,CASSQDITGGHYNEQFF,TGTGCCAGCAGCCAAGATATAACGGGGGGGCACTACAATGAGCAGTTCTTC
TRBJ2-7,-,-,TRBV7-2,CASSAELTSSYERYF,TGTGCCAGCAGCGCCGAGCTTACAAGCTCCTACGAGCGGTACTTC
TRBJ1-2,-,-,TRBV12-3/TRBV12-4,CASSSIDNYGYTF,TGTGCCAGCAGTTCAATAGATAACTATGGCTACACCTTC
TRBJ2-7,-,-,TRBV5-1,CASSLAVGGSKSYEQYF,TGCGCCAGCAGCTTGGCCGTCGGAGGGAGCAAATCCTACGAGCAGTACTTC
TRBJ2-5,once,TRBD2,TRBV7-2,CASSPARLAGGKETQYF,TGTGCCAGCAGCCCGGCCCGACTAGCGGGGGGAAAAGAGACCCAGTACTTC
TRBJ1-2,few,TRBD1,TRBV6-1,CASSTTGGYGYTF,TGTGCCAGCAGTACCACAGGGGGCTATGGCTACACCTTC
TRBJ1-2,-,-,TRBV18,CASSSVGATRANYGYTF,TGTGCCAGCTCATCCGTTGGAGCTACTAGAGCTAACTATGGCTACACCTTC
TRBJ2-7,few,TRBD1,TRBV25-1,CASRGQGDYEQYF,TGTGCCAGCAGGGGACAGGGGGACTACGAGCAGTACTTC
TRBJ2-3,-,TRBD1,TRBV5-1,CASSLAGDRHNTDTQYF,TGCGCCAGCAGCTTGGCCGGGGACAGGCACAACACAGATACGCAGTATTTT
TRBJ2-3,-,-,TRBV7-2,CASSLVVFSDTQYF,TGTGCCAGCAGCTTAGTGGTGTTCTCAGATACGCAGTATTTT
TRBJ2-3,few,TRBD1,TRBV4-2,CASSAGTASTDTQYF,TGTGCCAGCAGTGCCGGGACAGCTTCCACAGATACGCAGTATTTT
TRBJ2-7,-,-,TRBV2,CASSAPDLYEQYF,TGTGCCAGCTCCGCTCCGGACCTCTACGAGCAGTACTTC
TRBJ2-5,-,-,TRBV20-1,CSARDIPFQTSGQETQYF,TGCAGTGCTAGAGATATCCCTTTCCAGACAAGTGGCCAAGAGACCCAGTACTTC
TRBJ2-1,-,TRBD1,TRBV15,CATSMGLTSTGGKGFYNERFF,TGTGCCACCAGCATGGGGCTGACCTCGACAGGGGGTAAGGGATTTTACAATGAGCGGTTCTTC
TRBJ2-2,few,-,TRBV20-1,CSASSKALSNTGELFF,TGCAGTGCTAGTAGTAAGGCACTGTCGAACACCGGGGAGCTGTTTTTT
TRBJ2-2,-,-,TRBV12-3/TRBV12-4,CASSFGTMSGELFF,TGTGCCAGCAGTTTTGGCACGATGTCCGGGGAGCTGTTTTTT
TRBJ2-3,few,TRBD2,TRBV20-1,CSAALLAGVADTQYF,TGCAGTGCAGCTCTTTTAGCGGGAGTCGCAGATACGCAGTATTTT
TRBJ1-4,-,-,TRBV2,CASSRETNEKLFF,TGTGCCAGCAGTCGAGAAACCAATGAAAAACTGTTTTTT
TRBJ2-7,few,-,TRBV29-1,CSAVRGSYEQYF,TGCAGCGCTGTGAGGGGGTCCTACGAGCAGTACTTC
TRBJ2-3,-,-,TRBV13,CASKRAGTSTDTQYF,TGTGCCAGCAAAAGGGCGGGGACTAGCACAGATACGCAGTATTTT
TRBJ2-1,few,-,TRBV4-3,CASSQQVRNEQFF,TGCGCCAGCAGCCAACAGGTCCGCAATGAGCAGTTCTTC
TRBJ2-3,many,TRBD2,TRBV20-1,CSARGRGRDTQYF,TGCAGTGCTAGAGGGCGGGGGAGAGATACGCAGTATTTT
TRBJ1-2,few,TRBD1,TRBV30,CAWNLQGAGYGYTF,TGTGCCTGGAATCTACAGGGGGCTGGCTATGGCTACACCTTC
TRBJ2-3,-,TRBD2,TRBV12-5,CASGLDRLVGLAGGPDTQYF,TGTGCTAGTGGTTTGGATCGCCTGGTTGGGTTGGCGGGGGGGCCAGATACGCAGTATTTT
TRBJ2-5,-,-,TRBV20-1,CSARDVAGKETQYF,TGCAGTGCTAGAGATGTGGCGGGGAAAGAGACCCAGTACTTC
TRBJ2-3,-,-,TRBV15,CATSRDGDMRTDTQYF,TGTGCCACCAGCAGAGACGGGGATATGCGCACAGATACGCAGTATTTT
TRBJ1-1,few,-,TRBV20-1,CSARGHSLNTEAFF,TGCAGTGCTAGGGGACACAGCCTAAACACTGAAGCTTTCTTT
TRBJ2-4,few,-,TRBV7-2,CASSTRPSSQYF,TGTGCCAGCAGCACTCGGCCCAGCTCCCAGTACTTC
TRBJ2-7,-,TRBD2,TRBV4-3,CASSQREGIYEQYF,TGCGCCAGCAGCCAACGGGAGGGTATCTACGAGCAGTACTTC
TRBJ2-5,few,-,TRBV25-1,CASSGVEETQYF,TGTGCCAGCAGTGGGGTCGAAGAGACCCAGTACTTC
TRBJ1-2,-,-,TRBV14,CASSQVASDYTF,TGTGCCAGCAGCCAAGTGGCTTCAGACTACACCTTC
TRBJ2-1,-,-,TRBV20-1,CSALTSPRGDEQFF,TGCAGTGCACTGACTAGCCCGAGGGGGGATGAGCAGTTCTTC
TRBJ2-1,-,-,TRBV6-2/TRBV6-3,CASSYPLRVSSYNEQFF,TGTGCCAGCAGTTATCCCCTCAGGGTGAGCTCCTACAATGAGCAGTTCTTC
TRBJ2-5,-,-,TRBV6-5,CASSYSDGQLQETQYF,TGTGCCAGCAGTTATTCCGACGGACAGCTACAAGAGACCCAGTACTTC
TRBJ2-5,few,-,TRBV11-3,CASSTQMREPQYF,TGTGCCAGCAGCACCCAGATGAGGGAGCCCCAGTACTTC
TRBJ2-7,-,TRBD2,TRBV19,CASSIRGLAGALYEQYF,TGTGCCAGTAGTATCCGGGGACTAGCGGGAGCCCTCTACGAGCAGTACTTC
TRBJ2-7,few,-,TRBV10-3,CAISDFSPAYEQYF,TGTGCCATCAGTGATTTCAGCCCCGCCTACGAGCAGTACTTC
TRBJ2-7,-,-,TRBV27,CASARLDSLYEQYF,TGTGCCAGCGCCCGACTAGACTCCCTTTACGAGCAGTACTTC